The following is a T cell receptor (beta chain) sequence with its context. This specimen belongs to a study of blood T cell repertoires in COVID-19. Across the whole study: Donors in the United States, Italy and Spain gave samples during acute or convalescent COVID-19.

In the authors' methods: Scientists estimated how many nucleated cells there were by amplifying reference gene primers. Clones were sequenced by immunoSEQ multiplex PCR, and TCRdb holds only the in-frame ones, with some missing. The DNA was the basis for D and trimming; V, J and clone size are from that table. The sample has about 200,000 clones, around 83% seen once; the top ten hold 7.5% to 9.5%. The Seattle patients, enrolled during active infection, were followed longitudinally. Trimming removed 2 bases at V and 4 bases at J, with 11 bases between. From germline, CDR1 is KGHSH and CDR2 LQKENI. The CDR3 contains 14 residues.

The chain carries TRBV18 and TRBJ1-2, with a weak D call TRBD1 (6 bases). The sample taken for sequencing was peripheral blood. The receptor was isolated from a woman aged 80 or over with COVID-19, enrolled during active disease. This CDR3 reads CASSPISGAYGYTF. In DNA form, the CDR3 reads TGTGCCAGCTCACCAATCTCAGGGGCCTATGGCTACACCTTC.